The rows below give T cell receptor beta chains drawn from one sample of a study of cytomegalovirus exposure and HLA in healthy donors. Measured with immunoSEQ multiplex PCR; TCRdb has only the in-frame clones, and not every one. The table records 150,000 to 200,000 clones, 60% to 85% of them present only once. Sequencing was carried out using PBMCs. These receptors all come from a woman aged 40 to 50 in good health and CMV-seropositive. Both conserved end residues are part of each CDR3. A D gene is named only where the DNA matches it firmly. Size tells how often a clone was seen (once, few, many) or the class of an expanded clone, and some rows leave it out.

V gene	clone size	D gene	J gene	CDR3 protein	CDR3 DNA
TRBV7-2	-	TRBD1	TRBJ2-2	CASSLAGRGPSGELFF	TGTGCCAGCAGCTTAGCGGGCAGGGGGCCTTCCGGGGAGCTGTTTTTT
TRBV2	-	-	TRBJ1-1	CASSERQINTEAFF	TGTGCCAGCAGTGAGCGACAGATTAACACTGAAGCTTTCTTT
TRBV5-4	-	-	TRBJ2-7	CASRREPYEQYF	TGTGCCAGCAGACGAGAACCCTACGAGCAGTACTTC
TRBV7-3	-	TRBD1	TRBJ2-1	CASSLQGVGYNEQFF	TGTGCCAGCAGCTTACAGGGGGTGGGCTACAATGAGCAGTTCTTC
TRBV2	-	-	TRBJ1-3	CASSPTPRSGNTIYF	TGTGCCAGCAGTCCGACTCCTCGCTCTGGAAACACCATATATTTT
TRBV7-2	-	-	TRBJ1-4	CASSLTRSGVGTNEKLFF	TGTGCCAGCAGCTTAACCCGTTCGGGGGTTGGAACTAATGAAAAACTGTTTTTT
TRBV27	-	-	TRBJ1-6	CASSWLQNSPLHF	TGTGCCAGCAGTTGGCTACAGAATTCACCCCTCCACTTT
TRBV5-1	-	-	TRBJ1-2	CASSWTPGSGGGYTF	TGCGCCAGCAGCTGGACACCCGGGAGCGGAGGGGGCTACACCTTC
TRBV6-5	-	-	TRBJ1-4	CASSRDTRAEKLFF	TGTGCCAGCAGCCGGGACACTCGAGCCGAAAAACTGTTTTTT
TRBV7-9	-	TRBD1	TRBJ1-1	CSSSWDRATEAFF	TGTTCCAGCAGCTGGGACAGGGCCACTGAAGCTTTCTTT
TRBV5-4	-	-	TRBJ1-2	CASREMGQLGAGYTF	TGTGCCAGCAGAGAAATGGGGCAGTTGGGGGCTGGCTACACCTTC
TRBV7-9	few	TRBD1	TRBJ2-7	CASSLDTDRAYEQYF	TGTGCCAGCAGCTTAGATACGGACAGGGCATACGAGCAGTACTTC
TRBV13	-	-	TRBJ2-3	CASSLRGDKKDTQYF	TGTGCCAGCAGCTTAAGAGGGGACAAGAAAGATACGCAGTATTTT
TRBV5-1	-	TRBD1	TRBJ1-1	CASSLKTGGGTEAFF	TGCGCCAGCAGCCTGAAGACAGGGGGAGGGACTGAAGCTTTCTTT
TRBV5-1	-	-	TRBJ2-1	CASSFRTESYNEQFF	TGCGCCAGCAGCTTTCGGACAGAGTCCTACAATGAGCAGTTCTTC
TRBV18	-	-	TRBJ1-1	CASSLSGGLNTEAFF	TGTGCCAGCTCACTTAGCGGAGGGCTGAACACTGAAGCTTTCTTT
TRBV2	-	-	TRBJ2-3	CASANRASGAHTQYF	TGTGCCAGCGCGAACAGGGCTAGCGGAGCCCATACGCAGTATTTT
TRBV19	-	-	TRBJ1-3	CASKRQSTSGNTIYF	TGTGCCAGTAAACGACAGTCCACCTCTGGAAACACCATATATTTT
TRBV28	few	-	TRBJ1-6	CATLQSYNSPLHF	TGTGCCACCCTTCAGTCCTATAATTCACCCCTCCACTTT
TRBV30	-	TRBD1	TRBJ2-5	CAWSTITGGGKQYF	TGTGCCTGGAGTACCATAACAGGGGGCGGGAAGCAGTACTTC
TRBV5-8	-	TRBD2	TRBJ2-7	CASSFAGVSYEQYF	TGTGCCAGCAGCTTTGCGGGGGTCTCCTACGAGCAGTACTTC
TRBV7-9	-	TRBD2	TRBJ2-5	CASSPRTSGGFIPEETQYF	TGTGCCAGCAGCCCCAGGACTAGCGGGGGGTTTATTCCCGAAGAGACCCAGTACTTC
TRBV10-3	-	TRBD1	TRBJ1-3	CAISEGQASGNTIYF	TGTGCCATCAGTGAAGGACAGGCCTCTGGAAACACCATATATTTT
TRBV27	once	-	TRBJ1-1	CASSLNRNTEAFF	TGTGCCAGCAGTTTGAACAGGAACACTGAAGCTTTCTTT
TRBV4-1	once	-	TRBJ1-1	CASRRPGEGVNTEAFF	TGCGCCAGCAGGCGCCCAGGGGAGGGCGTGAACACTGAAGCTTTCTTT
TRBV11-3	-	-	TRBJ1-3	CASSLGPGNTIYF	TGTGCCAGCAGCTTGGGCCCTGGAAACACCATATATTTT
TRBV9	-	TRBD1	TRBJ1-6	CASSVTDRDNSPLHF	TGTGCCAGCAGCGTAACCGACAGGGACAATTCACCCCTCCACTTT
TRBV29-1	once	TRBD2	TRBJ2-3	CSVGGTSGDGTDTQYF	TGCAGCGTTGGGGGTACTAGCGGGGACGGCACAGATACGCAGTATTTT
TRBV5-6	-	TRBD1	TRBJ1-6	CASSRGRGQSPLHF	TGTGCCAGCAGCCGAGGCAGGGGGCAGTCACCCCTCCACTTT
TRBV18	-	TRBD1	TRBJ1-2	CASSPQGAHGYTF	TGTGCCAGCTCACCACAGGGGGCTCATGGCTACACCTTC
TRBV14	few	-	TRBJ1-1	CASSRIPGSGAFF	TGTGCCAGCTCAAGGATCCCTGGATCGGGAGCTTTCTTT
TRBV29-1	-	-	TRBJ1-2	CSVLGANYGYTF	TGCAGCGTCCTAGGGGCGAACTATGGCTACACCTTC
TRBV27	-	TRBD1	TRBJ1-5	CASRRTGTVQPQHF	TGTGCCAGCAGAAGGACAGGGACTGTGCAGCCCCAGCATTTT
TRBV10-3	-	-	TRBJ2-5	CAISAGLQETQYF	TGTGCCATCTCGGCGGGACTCCAAGAGACCCAGTACTTC
TRBV6-1	-	TRBD1	TRBJ1-5	CASSEEVRGRISNQPQHF	TGTGCCAGCAGTGAAGAGGTCAGGGGGCGCATTAGCAATCAGCCCCAGCATTTT
TRBV29-1	once	-	TRBJ1-4	CSVGARGNEKLFF	TGCAGCGTTGGTGCCAGGGGTAATGAAAAACTGTTTTTT